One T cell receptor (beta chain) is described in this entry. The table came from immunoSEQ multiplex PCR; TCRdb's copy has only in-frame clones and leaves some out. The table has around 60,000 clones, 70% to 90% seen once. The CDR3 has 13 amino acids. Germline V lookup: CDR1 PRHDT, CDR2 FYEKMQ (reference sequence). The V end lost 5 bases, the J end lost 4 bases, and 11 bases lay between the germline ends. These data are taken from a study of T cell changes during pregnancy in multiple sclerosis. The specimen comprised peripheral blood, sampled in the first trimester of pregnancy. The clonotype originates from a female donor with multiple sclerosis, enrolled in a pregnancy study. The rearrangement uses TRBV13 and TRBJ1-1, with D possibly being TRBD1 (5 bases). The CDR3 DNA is TGTGCCAGCAGCGAGACTCAGGGCACTGAAGCTTTCTTT. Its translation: CASSETQGTEAFF.